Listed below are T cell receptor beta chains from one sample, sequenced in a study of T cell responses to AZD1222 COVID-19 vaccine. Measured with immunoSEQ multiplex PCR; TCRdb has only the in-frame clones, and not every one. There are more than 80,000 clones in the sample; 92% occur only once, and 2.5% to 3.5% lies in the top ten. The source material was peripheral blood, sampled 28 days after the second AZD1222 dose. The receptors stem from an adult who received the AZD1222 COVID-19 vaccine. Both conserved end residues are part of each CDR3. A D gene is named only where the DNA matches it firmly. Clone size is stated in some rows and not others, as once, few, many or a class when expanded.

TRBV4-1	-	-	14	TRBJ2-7	TGCGCCAGCAGCCAAGATGGGGTGGCCCGCGAGCAGTACTTC	CASSQDGVAREQYF
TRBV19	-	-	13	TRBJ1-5	TGTGCCAGTAGTATAAGCAGGGAGGAGCCCCAGCATTTT	CASSISREEPQHF
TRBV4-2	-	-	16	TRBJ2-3	TGTGCCAGCAGCCCCGGAGGGGGCGCTAGCACAGATACGCAGTATTTT	CASSPGGGASTDTQYF
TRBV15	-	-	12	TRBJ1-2	TGTGCCACCAGTGCAGGGAGTTATGGCTACACCTTC	CATSAGSYGYTF
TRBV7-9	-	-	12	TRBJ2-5	TGTGCCAGCAGCTCGACCACGGGGACCCAGTACTTC	CASSSTTGTQYF
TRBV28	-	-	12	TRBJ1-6	TGTGCCTGGTCGGGGGGGCATTCACCCCTCCACTTT	CAWSGGHSPLHF
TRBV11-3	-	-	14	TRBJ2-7	TGTGCCAGCAGCTTGCGTACACCCTCCTACGAGCAGTACTTC	CASSLRTPSYEQYF
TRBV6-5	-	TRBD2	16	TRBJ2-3	TGTGCCAGCAGTTCCCCTAGCGGAACTAGCACAGATACGCAGTATTTT	CASSSPSGTSTDTQYF
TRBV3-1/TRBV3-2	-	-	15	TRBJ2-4	TGTGCCAGCAGCCGCCATGGGGGACACAAAAACATTCAGTACTTC	CASSRHGGHKNIQYF
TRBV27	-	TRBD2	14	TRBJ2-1	TGTGCCAGCAGGAGCGGGGCCCTGGTTGGGGAGCAGTTCTTC	CASRSGALVGEQFF
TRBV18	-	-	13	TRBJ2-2	TGTGCCAGCTCACCACAGGGAACCGGGGAGCTGTTTTTT	CASSPQGTGELFF
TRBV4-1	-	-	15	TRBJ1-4	TGCGCCAGCAGCCAAGTTCAGGTCTCAAATGAAAAACTGTTTTTT	CASSQVQVSNEKLFF
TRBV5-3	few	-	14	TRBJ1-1	TGTGCCAGAAGCTTTCAGGGCCCCTTCACTGAAGCTTTCTTT	CARSFQGPFTEAFF
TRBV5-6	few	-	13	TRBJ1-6	TGTGCCAGCAGCCCGGAGAGGGATTCACCCCTCCACTTT	CASSPERDSPLHF
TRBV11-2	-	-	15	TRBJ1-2	TGTGCCAGCAGCTTTAAACAGGGTATCACCTATGGCTACACCTTC	CASSFKQGITYGYTF